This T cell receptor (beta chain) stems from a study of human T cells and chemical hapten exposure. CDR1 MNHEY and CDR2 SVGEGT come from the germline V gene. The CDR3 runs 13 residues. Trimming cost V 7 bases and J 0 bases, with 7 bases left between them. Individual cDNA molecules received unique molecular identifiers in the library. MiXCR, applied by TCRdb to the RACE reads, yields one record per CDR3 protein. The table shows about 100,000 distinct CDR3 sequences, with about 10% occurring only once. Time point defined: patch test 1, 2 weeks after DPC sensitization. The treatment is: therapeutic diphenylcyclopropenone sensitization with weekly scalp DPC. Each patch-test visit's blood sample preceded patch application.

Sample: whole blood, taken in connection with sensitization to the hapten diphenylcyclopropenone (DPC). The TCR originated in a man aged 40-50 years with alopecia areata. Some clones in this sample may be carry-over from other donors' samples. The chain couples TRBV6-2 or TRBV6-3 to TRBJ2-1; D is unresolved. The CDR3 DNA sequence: TGTGCCAGCAAGGCAGACTCCTACAATGAGCAGTTCTTC. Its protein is CASKADSYNEQFF.